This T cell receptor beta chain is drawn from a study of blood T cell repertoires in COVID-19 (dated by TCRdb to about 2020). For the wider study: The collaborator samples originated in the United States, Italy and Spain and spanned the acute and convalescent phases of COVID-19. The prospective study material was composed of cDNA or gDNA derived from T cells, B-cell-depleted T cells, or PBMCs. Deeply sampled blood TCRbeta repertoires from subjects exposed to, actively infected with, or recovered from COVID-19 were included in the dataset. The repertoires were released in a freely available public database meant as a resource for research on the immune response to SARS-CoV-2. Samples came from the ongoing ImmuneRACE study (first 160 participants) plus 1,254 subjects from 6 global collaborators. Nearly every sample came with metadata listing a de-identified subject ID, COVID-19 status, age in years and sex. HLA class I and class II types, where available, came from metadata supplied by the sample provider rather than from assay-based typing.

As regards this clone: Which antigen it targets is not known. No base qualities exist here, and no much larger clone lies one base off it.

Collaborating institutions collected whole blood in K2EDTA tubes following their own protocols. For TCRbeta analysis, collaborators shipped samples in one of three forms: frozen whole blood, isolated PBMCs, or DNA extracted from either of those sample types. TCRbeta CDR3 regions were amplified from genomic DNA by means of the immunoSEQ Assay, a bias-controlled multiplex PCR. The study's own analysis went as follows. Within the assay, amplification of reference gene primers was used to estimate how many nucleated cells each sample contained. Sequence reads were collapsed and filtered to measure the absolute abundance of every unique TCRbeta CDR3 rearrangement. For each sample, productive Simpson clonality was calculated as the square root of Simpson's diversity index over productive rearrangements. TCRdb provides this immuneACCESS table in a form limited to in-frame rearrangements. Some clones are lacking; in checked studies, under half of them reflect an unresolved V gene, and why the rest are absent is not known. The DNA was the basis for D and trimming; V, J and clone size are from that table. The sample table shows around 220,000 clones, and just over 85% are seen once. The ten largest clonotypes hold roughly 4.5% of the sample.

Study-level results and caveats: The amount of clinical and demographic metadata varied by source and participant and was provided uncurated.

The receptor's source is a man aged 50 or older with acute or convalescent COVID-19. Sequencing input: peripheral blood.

The CDR3: CASSEGLAGPYNEQFF. Read as DNA, the sequence is TGTGCCAGCAGTGAGGGACTAGCGGGGCCCTACAATGAGCAGTTCTTC. This chain joins TRBV6-1 to TRBJ2-1, with 13 bases matching TRBD2. The germline V gene supplies CDR1 MNHNS and CDR2 SASEGT. V is trimmed back by 3 bases and J by 2 bases, and the junction contains 1 base that no gene match accounts for. The cysteine opens and the phenylalanine closes a CDR3 of 16 amino acids. Only the CDR3 region is kept as DNA, spanning 48 bases read in frame from base 1.